This TCR beta chain was identified during a study of radiotherapy plus CTLA-4 blockade in lung cancer. Study overall: Objective responses were observed in 15% to 20% of patients, and disease control was achieved by 30% to 40%. The study, taken as a whole, reports: Blood-borne expansion of tumor-derived TCR clones followed radiotherapy plus ipilimumab.

As regards this clone: Antigen: not known.

Generated by immunoSEQ multiplex PCR, the TCRdb table keeps only in-frame clones and is missing some. The sample holds 40,000 to 45,000 clones, more than 65% seen once. Germline lookup yields CDR1 SGHDT and CDR2 YYEEEE. CDR3 length equals 15 residues. The germline V and J ends were trimmed by 0 bases and 0 bases, with 7 bases remaining between them. Patients had chemo-refractory metastatic non-small-cell lung cancer and received focal radiation plus CTLA-4 blockade that used ipilimumab. The rearrangement links TRBV5-6 to TRBJ1-3, with D unclear. This sequence originates from a human donor with non-small cell lung cancer who had stable disease on radiotherapy plus ipilimumab. The material was peripheral blood, obtained from a patient treated with radiotherapy plus ipilimumab. The CDR3 is CASSLGGFSGNTIYF. The CDR3 nucleotides read TGTGCCAGCAGCTTGGGAGGGTTCTCTGGAAACACCATATATTTT.